These 5 T cell receptor beta chains share one sample of origin, sequenced in a study of Ad26.COV2.S vaccination and SARS-CoV-2 variants. Treatment described: roughly 18 received Ad26.COV2.S at low or high dose, single or two shots; roughly 5 received placebo; per-sample allocation not given. The investigators took samples on day 63 after the first vaccine or placebo injection. Sequenced by immunoSEQ multiplex PCR; TCRdb stores in-frame clones only, minus some. The data hold hundreds of thousands of clones, with roughly 90% observed a single time. Specimen: peripheral blood, collected in a trial of Ad26.COV2.S vaccine versus placebo. These receptors were collected from a person between 18 and 59 years old who received the Ad26.COV2.S COVID-19 vaccine or a placebo.

V and J are TRBV5-6 and TRBJ2-2; 9 nucleotides align to TRBD2. CDR1 and CDR2 from the germline V gene are SGHDT and YYEEEE. CDR3 size: 16 residues. Trimming at V came to 0 bases and at J to 3 bases, leaving 3 bases not matched to a gene. CDR3 region: CASSLDLAGYTGELFF. The CDR3 coding sequence is TGTGCCAGCAGCTTGGATCTAGCGGGATACACCGGGGAGCTGTTTTTT.

The V gene is TRBV27, the J gene TRBJ2-7; 7 positions match TRBD1. The CDR3 sequence is 16 residues long. The V and J ends lost 2 bases and 5 bases, in that order; junction bases with no gene match: 12. Germline CDR1 MNHEY, CDR2 SMNVEV (reference sequence). CDR3 protein: CASSLRDRGPGDEQYF. The CDR3, as DNA: TGTGCCAGCAGTTTAAGGGACAGAGGTCCAGGGGACGAGCAGTACTTC.

The chain is built from TRBV2 and TRBJ2-2; 8 bases are a match to TRBD2. The CDR3 loop spans 13 amino acids. Germline values: CDR1 SNHLY, CDR2 FYNNEI. The junction had 6 bases not matched to a gene; V was cut back by 8 bases and J by 7 bases. The CDR3 DNA is TGTGCCAGCGTTAGCGGGACTGTCGGGGAGCTGTTTTTT. Encoded protein: CASVSGTVGELFF.

The chain employs TRBV7-6 and TRBJ2-2, with D perhaps TRBD2 (6 bases). The CDR3 covers 15 residues. V gave up 6 bases and J gave up 3 bases, with 14 bases separating them. Germline CDR1 and CDR2: SGHVS and FNYEAQ. Here the CDR3 DNA reads TGTGCCAGCAGACGAGCCCGCGGGGACACCGGGGAGCTGTTTTTT. Amino acid sequence: CASRRARGDTGELFF.

This rearrangement joins TRBV25-1 to TRBJ2-1, with D possibly TRBD1 on 6 matching bases. The CDR3 runs to 14 residues. The ends were cut back, 7 bases at V and 5 bases at J, with 15 bases in the middle. In germline, CDR1 is MGHDK, CDR2 SYGVNS. Here the CDR3 reads CASTDSRDNNEQFF. The CDR3 DNA reads TGTGCCAGCACGGACAGTAGGGACAACAATGAGCAGTTCTTC.